These T cell receptor beta chains were read from a single sample in a study of cytomegalovirus exposure and HLA in healthy donors. Assay used: immunoSEQ multiplex PCR; TCRdb lists only in-frame clones, some missing. The repertoire holds 180,000 or so clones, with about four fifths as singletons. The sample comprised PBMCs. These receptors were obtained from a young woman in good health and CMV-seronegative. The CDR3 runs from the conserved cysteine through the conserved F or W. D genes are given only for firm matches. Expanded clones get a size class; other rows say once, few or many, or leave the size out.

15,.,TRBJ1-2,.,TRBV4-3,TGCGCCAGCAGCCAAGAGGGCAGAATAAACTATGGCTACACCTTC,CASSQEGRINYGYTF
16,.,TRBJ2-7,.,TRBV6-6,TGTGCCAGCAGTTACCACCCAAATCGACAGTCCTACGAGCAGTACTTC,CASSYHPNRQSYEQYF
15,.,TRBJ1-1,.,TRBV2,TGTGCCAGCAGTCTAAGAGGACTGTCGAACACTGAAGCTTTCTTT,CASSLRGLSNTEAFF
17,TRBD2,TRBJ2-5,.,TRBV15,TGTGCCACCAGCAGAGATCCAGCGGGGGCCGTTCAAGAGACCCAGTACTTC,CATSRDPAGAVQETQYF
14,TRBD1,TRBJ2-7,once,TRBV7-9,TGTGCCAGCAGCTCAACAGGGGGCGTTTACGAGCAGTACTTC,CASSSTGGVYEQYF
14,.,TRBJ1-2,.,TRBV21-1,TGTGCCAGCAGCCCCCACAGGCCAGCCCATGGCTACACCTTC,CASSPHRPAHGYTF
15,TRBD1,TRBJ1-5,.,TRBV10-3,TGTGCCATCAGTGAGTCGAGGGACAGGGGTGAGCCCCAGCATTTT,CAISESRDRGEPQHF
19,TRBD2,TRBJ2-7,.,TRBV7-9,TGTGCCAGCAGCTCCGCCCGAGGCCTCGGCGGGGGGAACTTTTACGAGCAGTACTTC,CASSSARGLGGGNFYEQYF
14,.,TRBJ1-4,.,TRBV4-3,TGCGCCAGCAGCCAAGGCGGCAGCAATGAAAAACTGTTTTTT,CASSQGGSNEKLFF
15,TRBD1,TRBJ1-4,.,TRBV5-4,TGTGCCAGCAGGCCGGGGACAGGGGGGAATGAAAAACTGTTTTTT,CASRPGTGGNEKLFF
13,.,TRBJ1-5,.,TRBV6-5,TGTGCCAGCAGTTTCGGAGGGCAGAAGCCCCAGCATTTT,CASSFGGQKPQHF
16,TRBD1,TRBJ1-2,.,TRBV4-1,TGCGCCAGCAGCCAAAAGGGGACAGAAAAGTTTAATGGCTACACCTTC,CASSQKGTEKFNGYTF
12,TRBD1,TRBJ2-7,.,TRBV30,TGTGCCTGGAGTATAGGACAGGGGGTCAAGTACTTC,CAWSIGQGVKYF
15,.,TRBJ2-2,.,TRBV7-9,TGTGCCAGCAGCTCACCCCTTTTCGGGGTCGGGGAGCTGTTTTTT,CASSSPLFGVGELFF
14,.,TRBJ2-7,.,TRBV4-3,TGCGCCAGCAGCCAACTAGCGTCCTCCTACGAGCAGTACTTC,CASSQLASSYEQYF
14,.,TRBJ2-7,.,TRBV27,TGTGCCAGCAGGTCGATTACTTCCTCCTACGAGCAGTACTTC,CASRSITSSYEQYF
15,TRBD1,TRBJ2-2,.,TRBV5-1,TGCGCCAGCAGCTTCGGGACAGGGGGCCCCGGGGAGCTGTTTTTT,CASSFGTGGPGELFF
15,TRBD2,TRBJ2-5,.,TRBV7-2,TGTGCCAGCAGCTACACTAGCGGAGAACAAGAGACCCAGTACTTC,CASSYTSGEQETQYF
15,TRBD1,TRBJ1-1,.,TRBV5-1,TGCGCCAGCAGGTACCGACAGGGGCTGAACACTGAAGCTTTCTTT,CASRYRQGLNTEAFF
17,TRBD1,TRBJ1-2,few,TRBV19,TGTGCCAGTAGTCCCCTGGGACAGGGGGCTCGTAACTATGGCTACACCTTC,CASSPLGQGARNYGYTF
15,TRBD1,TRBJ2-1,.,TRBV27,TGTGCCAGCAGTTCAACCGGGACAGGCTACAATGAGCAGTTCTTC,CASSSTGTGYNEQFF
15,.,TRBJ1-2,.,TRBV4-3,TGCGCCAGCAGCCAAGAGGGCAGGGGTAACTATGGCTACACCTTC,CASSQEGRGNYGYTF
15,TRBD2,TRBJ2-1,once,TRBV5-1,TGCGCCAGCAGCTTGCCGGGGGGGCCATACAATGAGCAGTTCTTC,CASSLPGGPYNEQFF
14,.,TRBJ1-2,.,TRBV5-1,TGCGCCAGCAGCTTGGAATGGGGAGGGGATGGCTACACCTTC,CASSLEWGGDGYTF
15,TRBD1,TRBJ1-3,once,TRBV7-3,TGTGCCAGCAGCTTTGGACAGGGGGCTGGAAACACCATATATTTT,CASSFGQGAGNTIYF
16,TRBD2,TRBJ2-2,.,TRBV9,TGTGCCAGCAGCGTAGTAGTTGCGGGGGGCCCCGGGGAGCTGTTTTTT,CASSVVVAGGPGELFF
15,TRBD2,TRBJ2-5,.,TRBV10-1,TGCGCCAGCAGTGCCGGGGAACTAGCGTGGCAGACCCAGTACTTC,CASSAGELAWQTQYF
15,TRBD1,TRBJ1-5,few,TRBV11-2,TGTGCCAGCAGCTTAGCGGGACAGAGCAATCAGCCCCAGCATTTT,CASSLAGQSNQPQHF
17,.,TRBJ2-1,few,TRBV5-1,TGCGCCAGCAGCTTGGCCATGGGCTCTCTGGCGGGGGCACTTCCACTCTTC,CASSLAMGSLAGALPLF
17,.,TRBJ1-5,.,TRBV27,TGTGCCAGCAGTTTACTGCCGTTACAGGTAGGGTATCAGCCCCAGCATTTT,CASSLLPLQVGYQPQHF
15,.,TRBJ1-4,.,TRBV29-1,TGCAGCGTTTCAGACAGTGGGTTGGGTAATGAAAAACTGTTTTTT,CSVSDSGLGNEKLFF
12,.,TRBJ2-5,.,TRBV5-1,TGCGCCAGCAGCTTGGCGGGGGAGACCCAGTACTTC,CASSLAGETQYF
17,.,TRBJ1-3,.,TRBV4-3,TGCGCCAGCAGCCAAGATGAACGTACTCACTCTGGAAACACCATATATTTT,CASSQDERTHSGNTIYF
13,.,TRBJ1-4,.,TRBV7-9,TGTGCCAGCAGCTTAGAACTTCGGGAAAAACTGTTTTTT,CASSLELREKLFF
11,.,TRBJ2-5,.,TRBV5-1,TGCGCCAGCAGCTTGGCTGAGACCCAGTACTTC,CASSLAETQYF
12,.,TRBJ2-3,once,TRBV7-2,TGTGCCAGCAGCCTTCGGGCAGATACGCAGTATTTT,CASSLRADTQYF
12,.,TRBJ1-1,.,TRBV30,TGTGCCTGGAGTCAAGGGGACACTGAAGCTTTCTTT,CAWSQGDTEAFF
12,.,TRBJ2-7,few,TRBV7-9,TGTGCCAGCAGCTTTAGCTCGAACGAGCAGTACTTC,CASSFSSNEQYF